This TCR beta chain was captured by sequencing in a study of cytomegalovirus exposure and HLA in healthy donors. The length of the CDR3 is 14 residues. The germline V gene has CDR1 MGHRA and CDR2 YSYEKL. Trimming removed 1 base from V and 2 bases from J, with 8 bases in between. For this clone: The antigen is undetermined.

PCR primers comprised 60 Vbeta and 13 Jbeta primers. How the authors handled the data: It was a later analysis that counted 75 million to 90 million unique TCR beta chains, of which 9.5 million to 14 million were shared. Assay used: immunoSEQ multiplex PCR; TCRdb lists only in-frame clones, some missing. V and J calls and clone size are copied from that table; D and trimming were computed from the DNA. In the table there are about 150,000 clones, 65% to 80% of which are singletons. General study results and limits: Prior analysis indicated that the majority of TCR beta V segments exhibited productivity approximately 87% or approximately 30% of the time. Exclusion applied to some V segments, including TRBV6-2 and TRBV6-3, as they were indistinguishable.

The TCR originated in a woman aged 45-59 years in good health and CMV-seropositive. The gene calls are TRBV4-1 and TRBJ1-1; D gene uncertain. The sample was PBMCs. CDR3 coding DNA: TGCGCCAGCAGCCAAGGCCGGTTCAACACTGAAGCTTTCTTT. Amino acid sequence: CASSQGRFNTEAFF.